The clone carrying this TCR beta chain was observed a handful of times. The target antigen is unknown. V dropped 5 bases and J dropped 6; count of bases not matched to a gene: 9. The germline V gene encodes CDR1 SGHTA and CDR2 FQGNSA. There are 17 residues in the CDR3. This record belongs to a study of identical twins. Findings of the study overall: Models, which agreed with sharing between unrelated individuals, nonetheless underestimated the out-of-frame TCR alpha sharing seen in monozygotic twins. Memory repertoires lacked the insertion deficit that abundant cord blood beta clonotypes showed.

All donors were healthy, and all were Caucasian. It was template switching that added a universal primer site, and there were unique molecular identifiers on the cDNA. Each CDR3 protein is one row after TCRdb ran MiXCR on the 5' RACE reads. The sample contains fewer than 550,000 distinct CDR3 sequences, roughly an eighth of which appear only once. The sample was also reused in another study, on yellow fever vaccine responses in identical twins.

Sequencing was carried out using CD4+ T cells sorted from blood. This chain joins TRBV7-2 and TRBJ2-3, with TRBD2 matching 15 bases. This clonotype was sampled from a young woman in good health. CDR3 DNA: TGTGCCAGCAGCGCCCAGGGACTAGCGGGAGGTGTCGATACGCAGTATTTT. Translating gives CASSAQGLAGGVDTQYF.